Here is one TCR beta chain with its context. This record comes from a study of blood T cell repertoires in COVID-19. Overall study context: Specimens from acute and convalescent COVID-19 originated in the United States, Italy and Spain.

V was clipped by 6 bases and J by 2 bases, with 4 bases between them. This CDR3 is built from 11 residues. CDR1 is MRHNA and CDR2 is SNTAGT in the germline V gene. Study processing details: Amplification of reference gene primers provided the estimated nucleated cell counts. Sequencing used immunoSEQ multiplex PCR; TCRdb keeps in-frame clones, though not all of them. V, J and clone size derive from that table, while D and trimming were established from the DNA sequence. This table has approximately 260,000 clones, about 90% appearing once. The origin of this receptor is a woman between 35 and 50 years old with acute or convalescent COVID-19. Sequencing was performed on peripheral blood. V and J are TRBV6-4 and TRBJ1-2; no clear D. In DNA form, the CDR3 reads TGTGCCAGCAGACAGAACTATGGCTACACCTTC. Translating gives CASRQNYGYTF.